Below are 28 T cell receptor beta chains sequenced from a single sample in a study of long-term antiretroviral therapy in people with HIV. With survey level as its setting, the immunoSEQ assay was v3.0. Clones were read by immunoSEQ multiplex PCR, and TCRdb kept only the in-frame ones, dropping some. The sample has 20,000 to 25,000 clones, about 88% seen once. The specimen comprised unsorted PBMCs, sampled 0.6 years after starting antiretroviral therapy. The receptors were sampled from a man aged 55 to 70 with HIV.

This clone was observed a single time. The chain couples TRBV27 to TRBJ2-4; either TRBD1 or TRBD2 may supply D (6 bases each). Trimming cost V 3 bases and J 9 bases, with 18 bases left between them. Germline V gives CDR1 MNHEY, CDR2 SMNVEV (reference sequence). This CDR3 contains 15 residues. DNA for the CDR3: TGTGCCAGCAGTTTCCTGGGGGGCAAGGGGGGCATTCAGTACTTC. Translated: CASSFLGGKGGIQYF.

This clone was found once. As DNA, the CDR3 is TGTGCCAGCACCAGCACGTTCGTCACGGGGGAGAGCAATCAGCCCCAGCATTTT. Protein product: CASTSTFVTGESNQPQHF. The chain links TRBV2 to TRBJ1-5; D is possibly TRBD1 (5 bases). The CDR3 contains 18 residues. Deletions cut 7 bases from V and 1 base from J, with 23 bases between. Looked up from germline, CDR1 is SNHLY and CDR2 is FYNNEI.

The chain links TRBV5-8 to TRBJ2-2, with 10 bases identical to TRBD1. The V gene end was trimmed by 4 bases and the J gene end by 4 bases; junction bases not matched to a gene: 4. Germline V gene data show CDR1 as SGHTS and CDR2 as YDEGEE. CDR3 length: 15 residues. Here the CDR3 reads CASSLGTGATGELFF. As DNA, the CDR3 is TGTGCCAGCAGCCTGGGGACAGGGGCCACCGGGGAGCTGTTTTTT.

This clone was observed a handful of times. This chain connects TRBV5-1 to TRBJ2-2, with a weak D call TRBD2 (5 bases). Germline CDR1 and CDR2: SGHRS and YFSETQ. The CDR3 loop spans 14 amino acids. Trimming removed 2 bases from V and 0 bases from J, with 5 bases in between. As DNA, the CDR3 is TGCGCCAGCAGCTTCGGGGCGAACACCGGGGAGCTGTTTTTT. Encoded protein: CASSFGANTGELFF.

The rearrangement uses TRBV18 and TRBJ2-3, with D maybe TRBD1 (5 bases). CDR3 size: 17 residues. Deletions cut 2 bases from V and 0 bases from J, with 15 bases between. Germline V CDR1 and CDR2: KGHSH, LQKENI. The CDR3: CASSPRVIGASTDTQYF. For the CDR3, the DNA is TGTGCCAGCTCACCAAGGGTTATTGGGGCGAGCACAGATACGCAGTATTTT.

This clone showed up just once. The V gene is TRBV29-1, the J gene TRBJ1-1, with no clear D. CDR1 and CDR2 (germline): SQVTM, ANQGSEA. Trimming took off 6 bases at V and 4 bases at J, with 18 bases between the two ends. The CDR3 has 14 residues. CDR3 protein: CSVATPGRSTEAFF. CDR3 bases: TGCAGCGTCGCTACCCCCGGCCGAAGCACTGAAGCTTTCTTT.

This clone was recorded only once. The rearrangement uses TRBV7-2 and TRBJ2-1; D perhaps matches TRBD1 (5 bases). The V end lost 3 bases, the J end lost 0 bases, and 9 bases lay between the germline ends. The CDR3 consists of 15 residues. Looked up from germline, CDR1 is SGHTA and CDR2 is FQGNSA. The CDR3 loop reads CASSFTGDSYNEQFF. In DNA form, the CDR3 reads TGTGCCAGCAGCTTCACAGGAGACTCCTACAATGAGCAGTTCTTC.

The table lists this clone with a count of one. This chain connects TRBV5-5 to TRBJ1-2; TRBD1 matches at 7 bases. J was trimmed by 8 bases and V by 4 bases; bases with no gene match: 11. CDR3 length equals 14 residues. Germline V CDR1 and CDR2: SGHKS, YYEKEE (reference sequence). Written as DNA, the CDR3 is TGTGCCAGCAGCCCGGACAGGCGAAGAGAGGGCTACACCTTC. This codes for CASSPDRRREGYTF.

This chain connects TRBV5-4 to TRBJ2-7; tentatively, D is TRBD2 (6 bases). CDR1 and CDR2 from the germline V gene are SGHNT and YYREEE (reference sequence). V lost 3 bases to trimming and J lost 3 bases, with 13 bases between them. The CDR3 covers 14 residues. The CDR3 DNA reads TGTGCCAGCAGCTCGAGCCAGGGAGGCTACGAGCAGTACTTC. Its protein is CASSSSQGGYEQYF.

The rearrangement joins TRBV7-8 to TRBJ2-3; the D gene is possibly TRBD2 (7 bases). Germline assignment: CDR1 SGHVS and CDR2 FQNEAQ. Trimming shortened V by 0 bases and J by 9 bases, and 10 bases separated the two germline ends. This CDR3 comprises 13 residues. CDR3 residues: CASSLASGGTQYF. In DNA form, the CDR3 reads TGTGCCAGCAGCTTAGCTTCGGGGGGCACGCAGTATTTT.

The rearrangement links TRBV28 to TRBJ1-1; no definite D call. The CDR3 has 15 amino acids. CDR1 and CDR2 from the germline V gene are MDHEN and SYDVKM. Trimming stripped 7 bases from V and 0 bases from J, with 15 bases between. The CDR3 loop reads CASKFPESMNTEAFF. The CDR3 nucleotides read TGTGCCAGCAAATTTCCGGAGTCAATGAACACTGAAGCTTTCTTT.

The chain links TRBV4-2 to TRBJ2-3, with unresolved D. The CDR3 spans 12 residues. Between the trimmed V and J ends, which lost 0 bases and 3 bases, there was a span of 1 base. The germline gives CDR1 LGHNA, CDR2 YNFKEQ. The CDR3 region is CASSQETDTQYF. DNA of the CDR3: TGTGCCAGCAGCCAAGAGACAGATACGCAGTATTTT.

CDR3 residues: CSVQSWGYTF. The CDR3 DNA follows: TGCAGTGTACAGTCATGGGGCTACACCTTC. The chain uses TRBV20-1 and TRBJ1-2; D call uncertain. The V gene's germline CDR1 is DFQATT and CDR2 SNEGSKA (reference sequence). The CDR3 length is 10 residues. The V and J ends lost 7 bases and 8 bases respectively, with 11 bases between them.

The chain couples TRBV10-3 to TRBJ2-1; 11 nucleotides agree with TRBD2. CDR1 and CDR2 from the germline V gene are ENHRY and SYGVKD. After removal of 3 bases from V and 2 bases from J, the junction contained 6 bases not matched to a gene. This CDR3 region has 17 residues. CDR3 DNA sequence: TGTGCCATCAGTGATTCTAGCGGGAGGCAAACCTACAATGAGCAGTTCTTC. Protein: CAISDSSGRQTYNEQFF.

J is TRBJ2-7 and V is TRBV10-2; no firm D call. With 3 bases removed from V and 2 bases from J, the gap between germline ends came to 11 bases. Germline CDR1 reads WSHSY; CDR2 reads SAAADI. The CDR3 runs to 14 residues. The CDR3 reads CASSDPVRTYEQYF. The CDR3 DNA follows: TGCGCCAGCAGTGACCCCGTTCGTACCTACGAGCAGTACTTC.

This chain links TRBV6-5 with TRBJ1-2, with 7 bases aligning to TRBD1. Per the germline V gene, CDR1 is MNHEY and CDR2 is SVGAGI. V was clipped by 6 bases and J by 2 bases; unmatched bases: 9. The CDR3 extends over 15 amino acids. CDR3 in amino acids: CASRRTGQKNYGYTF. CDR3 sequence (DNA): TGTGCCAGCAGACGGACGGGACAGAAGAACTATGGCTACACCTTC.

This sequence joins TRBV7-3 and TRBJ2-5; 8 bases align to TRBD1. Germline V CDR1 and CDR2: SGHTA, FQGTGA. Germline trimming cut 5 bases from V and 2 bases from J; bases unmatched to any gene: 13. The CDR3 sequence is 17 residues long. The CDR3 here is CASSPRTDRGKQETQYF. In DNA form, the CDR3 reads TGTGCCAGCAGCCCGCGCACCGACAGGGGCAAACAAGAGACCCAGTACTTC.

The CDR3 sequence: CASSRQGAQVYGYTF. The CDR3 nucleotides read TGTGCCAGCAGTCGGCAGGGGGCGCAGGTCTATGGCTACACCTTC. The chain combines TRBV27 with TRBJ1-2, with 8 bases aligning to TRBD1. The CDR3 has 15 residues. V shed 5 bases, J shed 4 bases, and the junction held 9 bases outside the gene matches. Germline V gives CDR1 MNHEY, CDR2 SMNVEV (reference sequence).

The chain uses TRBV6-5 and TRBJ2-2; D perhaps matches TRBD2 (6 bases). Germline CDR1 reads MNHEY; CDR2 reads SVGAGI. Trimming pared 2 bases from V and 0 bases from J, leaving 10 bases between. The CDR3 runs to 16 residues. Here the CDR3 reads CASSYAGPTNTGELFF. CDR3 coding DNA: TGTGCCAGCAGTTACGCGGGACCGACGAACACCGGGGAGCTGTTTTTT.

The chain has TRBV30 and TRBJ2-5, with D possibly TRBD1 on 5 matching bases. V dropped 3 bases and J dropped 1 base, with 9 bases sitting between them. Germline CDR1 is GTSNPN and CDR2 is SVGIG (reference sequence). The CDR3 is 13 residues long. CDR3 nucleotides: TGTGCCTGGAGAGGACACATCCAAGAGACCCAGTACTTC. The encoded protein is CAWRGHIQETQYF.

The chain links TRBV5-6 to TRBJ2-1, with D maybe TRBD2 (6 bases). This CDR3 contains 14 residues. CDR1 is SGHDT, CDR2 YYEEEE, per germline. Trimming cost V 6 bases and J 0 bases, with 10 bases left between them. CDR3 sequence (DNA): TGTGCCAGCATCGCGGGACGCTCCTACAATGAGCAGTTCTTC. It encodes CASIAGRSYNEQFF.

The chain couples TRBV6-5 to TRBJ2-7; 8 nucleotides line up with TRBD2. Germline CDR1 MNHEY, CDR2 SVGAGI. The junction had 6 bases not matched to a gene; V was cut back by 2 bases and J by 6 bases. The CDR3 loop spans 14 amino acids. In DNA, the CDR3 is TGTGCCAGCAGTTACACGGGAGGGCCTCGCGAGCAGTACTTC. Protein: CASSYTGGPREQYF.

The J gene is TRBJ2-1, the V gene TRBV5-5; no clear D. The CDR3 is made up of 10 amino acids. Germline V lookup: CDR1 SGHKS, CDR2 YYEKEE (reference sequence). Trimming took off 7 bases at V and 9 bases at J, with 8 bases between the two ends. The CDR3 DNA is TGTGCCAGCGTTGGAATTGAGCAGTTCTTC. Amino acids: CASVGIEQFF.

The rearrangement links TRBV19 to TRBJ2-1; tentatively, D is TRBD2 (5 bases). V was shortened by 1 base and J by 4 bases, with 5 bases between the two germline ends. This CDR3 region has 13 residues. Germline CDR1 is LNHDA and CDR2 is SQIVND (reference sequence). CDR3 coding DNA: TGTGCCAGTAGTATAGGGACTTACAATGAGCAGTTCTTC. Amino acids: CASSIGTYNEQFF.

This clone was recorded only once. V usage is TRBV5-1 and J usage is TRBJ2-1; 12 nucleotides agree with TRBD2. This CDR3 has 15 amino acids. With V trimmed by 4 bases and J by 4 bases, 3 bases remained unmatched. Germline V gene lookup returns CDR1 SGHRS and CDR2 YFSETQ. CDR3: CASSTGLAGYNEQFF. The CDR3 coding sequence is TGCGCCAGCAGCACCGGACTAGCGGGGTACAATGAGCAGTTCTTC. Variable domain in full (rest from reference TRBV5-1 and TRBJ2-1): KAGVTQTPRYLIKTRGQQVTLSCSPISGHRSVSWYQQTPGQGLQFLFEYFSETQRNKGNFPGRFSGRQFSNSRSEMNVSTLELGDSALYLCASSTGLAGYNEQFFGPGTRLTVL.

V usage is TRBV7-3 and J usage is TRBJ1-3, with a tentative D call TRBD1 (5 bases). The V and J ends lost 4 bases and 8 bases respectively, with 12 bases between them. Germline V gives CDR1 SGHTA, CDR2 FQGTGA. The CDR3 runs 13 residues. The CDR3 loop reads CASSSSRGDTIYF. The CDR3 bases are TGTGCCAGCAGCTCCTCTAGGGGAGACACCATATATTTT.

This chain links TRBV7-3 with TRBJ2-3; 9 bases align to TRBD2. With V trimmed by 5 bases and J by 2 bases, 5 bases remained unmatched. Germline V gene lookup returns CDR1 SGHTA and CDR2 FQGTGA. The CDR3 has 15 residues. The CDR3 loop is CASSPSGASTDTQYF. In DNA, the CDR3 is TGTGCCAGCAGCCCTAGCGGGGCATCCACAGATACGCAGTATTTT.

This chain uses TRBV5-1 with TRBJ2-7; D perhaps matches TRBD2 (6 bases). The germline V gene has CDR1 SGHRS and CDR2 YFSETQ. CDR3 size: 15 residues. Trimming left V 2 bases short and J 6 bases short, with 18 bases between. The CDR3 sequence is CASSFTSGRGGEQYF. The CDR3, as DNA: TGCGCCAGCAGCTTTACCTCAGGACGGGGAGGCGAGCAGTACTTC.